This TCR beta chain was found in a study of Graves' ophthalmopathy and Graves' hyperthyroidism. CDR3 length equals 14 residues. The V end was cut by 3 bases, the J end by 4 bases, with 12 bases between. Points from the study as a whole: A 13-signature model separated ophthalmopathy from stable hyperthyroidism, about 90% sensitivity, roughly 81% specificity.

As to this clonotype: Its antigen is not known.

Beta-chain TCR CDR3 regions were amplified from RNA transcripts. An initial RT-PCR round employing HTBI primers preceded a second-round multiplex PCR. In TCRdb, the multiplex PCR reads were re-called with MiXCR into one record per CDR3 protein. Among roughly 300,000 distinct CDR3 sequences, 15% to 20% were seen once, and the ten largest hold roughly an eighth. The V and J genes are TRBV12-3 or TRBV12-4 and TRBJ1-1; D gene unclear. Input material: peripheral blood. The receptor was isolated from an adult man with Graves' ophthalmopathy. The CDR3 DNA follows: TGTGCCAGCAGTTTCGGTTCTGGAGGCACTGAAGCTTTCTTT. It specifies CASSFGSGGTEAFF.